This section outlines one T cell receptor beta chain sequence together with its context. Its specificity is not known. Without the conserved terminal phenylalanine or tryptophan, this CDR3 likely stems from a read error. The authors incorporated unique molecular identifiers into the TCR beta cDNA libraries. From 1 to 10 million T cells, 500,000 or so cDNA molecules were obtained. Via MiXCR, TCRdb re-called the PCR reads, giving one row per CDR3 protein. The sample includes about 400,000 distinct CDR3 sequences, about a third of them seen just once. The sample is drawn from a study of post-analysis software for immune sequencing data. Study-wide background: As for disease course, relapsing-remitting, secondary progressive and progressive-relapsing multiple sclerosis were all included. Findings and limits, study-wide: Pronounced co-clustering by F measure was evident among identically batched samples. Patients used several TRBV segments, including TRBV5-6, TRBV5-1 and TRBV20-1, more often than controls. Controls significantly exceeded multiple sclerosis patients in normalized Chao1 diversity.

Germline V gene lookup returns CDR1 SGDLS and CDR2 YYNGEE. Trimming took off 0 bases at V and 2 bases at J, with 15 bases between the two ends. The CDR3 runs to 18 residues. The sequence came from a girl aged 5 to 17 with multiple sclerosis. The specimen was blood. The chain links TRBV9 to TRBJ1-6; D possibly corresponds to TRBD1 (6 bases). This chain's CDR3 is CASSVGGGGDAYNSPLHC. CDR3 DNA: TGTGCCAGCAGCGTAGGAGGCGGGGGCGACGCCTATAATTCACCCCTCCACTGT.